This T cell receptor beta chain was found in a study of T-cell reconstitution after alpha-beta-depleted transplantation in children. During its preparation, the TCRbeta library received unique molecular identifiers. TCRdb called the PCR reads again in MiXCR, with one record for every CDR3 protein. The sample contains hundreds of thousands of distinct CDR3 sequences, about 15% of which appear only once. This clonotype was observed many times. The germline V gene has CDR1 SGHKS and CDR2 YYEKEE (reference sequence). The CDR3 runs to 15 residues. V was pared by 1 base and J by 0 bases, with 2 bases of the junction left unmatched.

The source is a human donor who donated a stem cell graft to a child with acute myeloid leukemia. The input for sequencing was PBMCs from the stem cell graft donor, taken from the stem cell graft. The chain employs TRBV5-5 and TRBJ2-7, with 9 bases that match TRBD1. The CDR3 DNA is TGTGCCAGCAGCTTGACAGGGGGCCCCTCCTACGAGCAGTACGTC. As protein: CASSLTGGPSYEQYV.